This T cell receptor beta chain was captured in a study of blood T cells in healthy people across ages (dated by TCRdb to about 2015). Context from the whole study: In model experiments, template switching captured about one uniquely barcoded TCR beta cDNA molecule for every two T cells. The study measured age-related changes in TCR beta repertoire diversity using deep sequencing normalized with unique cDNA molecular identifiers. Two additional independent replicas of 1 million unique cDNA reads from the same blood draw were analyzed for two donors (one aged 18 to 29 and one aged 80 or older). The donors were split into four age groups: young (average 16 years), middle-aged (over 35), aged (over 55) and long-lived (roughly 77). To avoid experimental bias, donors of different ages were randomly spread across the sequencing lanes. Results the study describes overall, beyond this receptor: A strong correlation was found between observed TCR beta diversity and the percentage of naive T cells measured by flow cytometry. Observed TCR beta diversity per million T cells fell roughly linearly with age, and a significant reduction was already apparent by age roughly 41. Estimates of total diversity based on one million sequenced T cells were considered lower bounds and underestimates. Because the CMV infection status of the donors was unknown, age-related changes in expanded clonotypes may potentially have been confounded. Compared with the aged group, the long-lived group had more naive CD4+ T cells, fewer expanded clones and increased TCR diversity, a pattern suggesting age selection. Because profiling used bulk unsorted PBMCs, naive and antigen-experienced compartments could not be compared conclusively.

The CDR3 spans 13 residues, from the cysteine through the phenylalanine. Only CDR3 DNA is held: 39 bases, read in frame from base 1. As encoded in the germline V gene (reference sequence), CDR1 is DFQATT while CDR2 is SNEGSKA. Systemically healthy Caucasian individuals from Russia, around 39 in total and aged about 6 to 95 years, were included as donors. Each donor gave ten milliliters of peripheral blood, collected into EDTA-treated Vacutainer tubes. PBMCs were isolated by Ficoll-Paque density-gradient centrifugation, with at least 7 million obtained per sample. Total RNA, at least 6 micrograms per sample, was extracted from PBMCs with Trizol reagent. For every donor, an aliquot of PBMCs went through flow cytometry to measure the percentages of naive CD45RAhigh/CD27high T cells. This clonotype has just a few counts. This clone's antigen is unknown. Base qualities are not at hand, and no much larger clone is one base apart.

Library preparation used 5' RACE. Sequencer: Illumina HiSeq 2500. A second about 7 to 12 cycle PCR used a sample-barcoded 5' primer and a J-beta primer mix. Each TCR beta cDNA molecule received a unique molecular identifier from a template-switch 5' adaptor carrying 12 random nucleotides. At least 2.5 million CDR3-containing paired-end reads were obtained from each sample. The Mint cDNA synthesis kit, primed by a TRBC-specific oligonucleotide, was used to synthesize first-strand cDNA from all RNA. Following uracil-DNA glycosylase treatment, a first 18-cycle PCR with universal primers M1SS and BC2_uni_R was performed on all cDNA. Regarding the original processing steps: For normalization, 1 million high-quality reads were randomly selected from each sample, with every read carrying a distinct molecular identifier. Instead of being binned into consensus sequences, reads that shared molecular identifiers were thrown out. MiTCR, set to a Q25 quality threshold and the strictest error-elimination algorithm, was used for CDR3 identification, clonotype clustering and error correction. A nonparametric unseen species model with Euler transformation was used to estimate lower-bound total TCR beta diversity. Using fastp trimming at Q25 and MiXCR clonotype assembly, TCRdb reanalyzed the public sequencing data and kept in-frame beta chains. Rows are unified per CDR3 protein, each entry keeping the most common DNA and genes. TCRdb assigned the V and J calls; the authors' analysis was not used. The sample contains some 730,000 distinct CDR3 sequences, approximately 22% of them found a single time. 22% of the sample is in the top ten clones.

Sample: blood. Recombination connected TRBV20-1 to TRBJ2-5, with TRBD2 identical over 9 junction bases. The end of the DNA aligns better with TRBJ2-1, so the J call may be wrong. The receptor comes from a man in his 70s in good health. The encoded CDR3 is CSASSGSRNEQFF. Here is the DNA: TGCAGTGCTAGTAGCGGGAGTAGGAATGAGCAGTTCTTC.